This is a list of T cell receptor beta chains from one sample in a study of blood T cell repertoires in COVID-19. TCRdb's copy holds only in-frame clones and misses some; the assay was immunoSEQ multiplex PCR. Among 150,000 to 200,000 clones listed, about nine tenths were seen once. The sequenced material came from PBMCs or T cells enriched from blood (not recorded which). The receptors were gathered from a woman in her late teens or twenties who had recovered from COVID-19. CDR3s include the opening cysteine and the closing phenylalanine or tryptophan. The order of the fields is D gene, V gene, clone size, J gene, CDR3 DNA, CDR3 protein. A D gene is named only where the DNA matches it firmly. Only part of the rows carry a size: once, few, many, or a class if the clone is expanded.

D: -; V: TRBV29-1; size: -; J: TRBJ1-3; DNA: TGCCCCGGTTGTTACGTCCGCGGCTTCAGAAACACCATATATTTT; CDR3: CPGCYVRGFRNTIYF
D: TRBD1; V: TRBV15; size: -; J: TRBJ1-4; DNA: TGTGCCACCAGCTCCCGATCCGGGACAGGGAATGAAAAACTGTTTTTT; CDR3: CATSSRSGTGNEKLFF
D: TRBD2; V: TRBV12-5; size: -; J: TRBJ2-5; DNA: TGTGCTAGTGGTGGAGGGACTAGCGGGCGGGAGACCCAGTACTTC; CDR3: CASGGGTSGRETQYF
D: TRBD1; V: TRBV6-2/TRBV6-3; size: -; J: TRBJ1-1; DNA: TGTGCCAGCAGCAAGGGACAGGGAGTTGAAGCTTTCTTT; CDR3: CASSKGQGVEAFF
D: -; V: TRBV27; size: -; J: TRBJ2-7; DNA: TGTGCCAGCAGTTACAGGAATCCGGGCTACGAGCAGTACTTC; CDR3: CASSYRNPGYEQYF
D: -; V: TRBV19; size: -; J: TRBJ1-2; DNA: TGTGCCAGTAGTCAGGAGCAGGGGTATGTCTATGGCTACACCTTC; CDR3: CASSQEQGYVYGYTF
D: TRBD2; V: TRBV7-7; size: -; J: TRBJ2-5; DNA: TGTGCTAGCAGCTTATCTTCCGGGCGGGAGAAACAAGAGACCCAGTACTTC; CDR3: CASSLSSGREKQETQYF
D: TRBD1; V: TRBV5-5; size: -; J: TRBJ1-2; DNA: TGTGCCAGCAGCTCCCACCCGACAGGGCGATATGGCTACACCTTC; CDR3: CASSSHPTGRYGYTF
D: -; V: TRBV27; size: -; J: TRBJ1-5; DNA: TGTGCCAGCAGTACCCGACAGGTTAATAGCAATCAGCCCCAGCATTTT; CDR3: CASSTRQVNSNQPQHF
D: -; V: TRBV19; size: -; J: TRBJ1-5; DNA: TGTGCCAGTAGTATTGAGGGTCAGCCCCAGCATTTT; CDR3: CASSIEGQPQHF
D: TRBD1; V: TRBV25-1; size: -; J: TRBJ1-6; DNA: TGTGCCAGCAGTGAATTTGCAGGGGGCGTTTCACCCCTCCACTTT; CDR3: CASSEFAGGVSPLHF
D: TRBD1; V: TRBV5-1; size: few; J: TRBJ2-1; DNA: TGCGCCAGCAGCAGGGACAGTCCTTTCTACAATGAGCAGTTCTTC; CDR3: CASSRDSPFYNEQFF
D: -; V: TRBV7-9; size: -; J: TRBJ2-7; DNA: TGTGCCAGCAGCTTAGCGTTTTCTGAGAGGGAGCAGTACTTC; CDR3: CASSLAFSEREQYF
D: -; V: TRBV7-9; size: -; J: TRBJ1-4; DNA: TGTGCCAGCAGCTTAGAAGTGGCGGGGGGACGGGAAAAACTGTTTTTT; CDR3: CASSLEVAGGREKLFF
D: TRBD1; V: TRBV18; size: -; J: TRBJ1-4; DNA: TGTGCCAGCTCATTCGGACAGGGCGGCATGACTAATGAAAAACTGTTTTTT; CDR3: CASSFGQGGMTNEKLFF
D: -; V: TRBV7-2; size: -; J: TRBJ1-1; DNA: TGTGCCAGCAGCTTAGGGCCGGGACAAGTTACTGAAGCTTTCTTT; CDR3: CASSLGPGQVTEAFF
D: TRBD1; V: TRBV7-3; size: -; J: TRBJ2-2; DNA: TGTGCCAGCAGCCCGACAGGGTGGGATACTGGGGAGCTGTTTTTT; CDR3: CASSPTGWDTGELFF
D: -; V: TRBV6-2/TRBV6-3; size: once; J: TRBJ1-6; DNA: TGTGCCAGCAGTCAGCAACAGGGAGATAATTCACCCCTCCACTTT; CDR3: CASSQQQGDNSPLHF
D: -; V: TRBV18; size: -; J: TRBJ2-7; DNA: TGTGCCAGCTCGCAGAGTCTAGGAGAGCAGTACTTC; CDR3: CASSQSLGEQYF
D: -; V: TRBV28; size: -; J: TRBJ1-2; DNA: TGTGCCAGCAGTCTATCTGGGGGCGGCTACACCTTC; CDR3: CASSLSGGGYTF
D: TRBD1; V: TRBV27; size: few; J: TRBJ2-7; DNA: TGTGCCAGCAGTTTATCGGACAGGGCTTCTCCGGGGGAGCAGTACTTC; CDR3: CASSLSDRASPGEQYF
D: TRBD1; V: TRBV28; size: -; J: TRBJ1-5; DNA: TGTGCCAGCAGTTTATTGGGATGGTTAGGGGGCGTGGGGGATCAGCCCCAGCATTTT; CDR3: CASSLLGWLGGVGDQPQHF
D: -; V: TRBV14; size: once; J: TRBJ2-7; DNA: TGTGCCAGCAGCCTGGACCTCAGGGTGCAGTACTTC; CDR3: CASSLDLRVQYF
D: -; V: TRBV19; size: -; J: TRBJ2-3; DNA: TGTGCCAGTAGTATTCTTTCGGGGGATACGCAGTATTTT; CDR3: CASSILSGDTQYF
D: -; V: TRBV2; size: -; J: TRBJ1-1; DNA: TGTGCCAGCAGTGGGACGGGGTTGAGGGAAGCTTTCTTT; CDR3: CASSGTGLREAFF
D: -; V: TRBV12-3/TRBV12-4; size: -; J: TRBJ2-2; DNA: TGTGCCAGCAGTGGGAGGAACACCGGGGAGCTGTTTTTT; CDR3: CASSGRNTGELFF
D: -; V: TRBV9; size: -; J: TRBJ2-5; DNA: TGTGCCAGCAGCCCCAGTGGAGGGGTAGAGACCCAGTACTTC; CDR3: CASSPSGGVETQYF
D: -; V: TRBV5-1; size: few; J: TRBJ2-7; DNA: TGCGCCAGCAGCTTGGGCGGGTTATCAACCTACGAGCAGTACTTC; CDR3: CASSLGGLSTYEQYF
D: TRBD2; V: TRBV5-1; size: once; J: TRBJ2-7; DNA: TGCGCCAGCAGCTCTAACCCGGGGACTAGCGGGGGGACGAACTACGAGCAGTACTTC; CDR3: CASSSNPGTSGGTNYEQYF
D: -; V: TRBV18; size: -; J: TRBJ1-1; DNA: TGTGCCAGCTCACGAGGTAGCCTGAACACTGAAGCTTTCTTT; CDR3: CASSRGSLNTEAFF
D: -; V: TRBV27; size: -; J: TRBJ1-2; DNA: TGTGCCAGCAGTTGGAACCGGGACTATGGCTACACCTTC; CDR3: CASSWNRDYGYTF
D: -; V: TRBV30; size: -; J: TRBJ1-3; DNA: TGTGCCTGGAGTGTACTGTGGGCTTCCGGAAACACCATATATTTT; CDR3: CAWSVLWASGNTIYF
D: -; V: TRBV19; size: -; J: TRBJ1-1; DNA: TGTGCCAGTAGTCCACGGGGGACTCCCGAAGCTTTCTTT; CDR3: CASSPRGTPEAFF
D: -; V: TRBV29-1; size: -; J: TRBJ2-1; DNA: TGCAGCGCCCGGGGGAATGAGCAGTTCTTC; CDR3: CSARGNEQFF
D: TRBD2; V: TRBV4-1; size: -; J: TRBJ2-3; DNA: TGCGCCAGCCATAGCGGGGGGGCGATGGCAGATACGCAGTATTTT; CDR3: CASHSGGAMADTQYF
D: -; V: TRBV11-1; size: -; J: TRBJ2-3; DNA: TGTGCCAGCAGCTTTATTTGGGGGGGCTCGGCAGATACGCAGTATTTT; CDR3: CASSFIWGGSADTQYF
D: TRBD2; V: TRBV19; size: -; J: TRBJ2-2; DNA: TGTGCCAGTACCCGGGGGGCCGGGGAGCTGTTTTTT; CDR3: CASTRGAGELFF
D: -; V: TRBV7-9; size: -; J: TRBJ1-1; DNA: TGTGCCAGCAGCCTCACCTACAGGGACACTGAAGCTTTCTTT; CDR3: CASSLTYRDTEAFF
D: -; V: TRBV30; size: -; J: TRBJ2-2; DNA: TGTGCCTGGAAGAGGGTCATGAACACCGGGGAGCTGTTTTTT; CDR3: CAWKRVMNTGELFF
D: TRBD2; V: TRBV19; size: many; J: TRBJ2-2; DNA: TGTGCCAGTAGTATAGGAACTAGCGGGGGGCCCACCGGGGAGCTGTTTTTT; CDR3: CASSIGTSGGPTGELFF
D: -; V: TRBV30; size: -; J: TRBJ1-4; DNA: TGTGCCTGGAGTGTAGGCTCTTCAGGGACTAATGAAAAACTGTTTTTT; CDR3: CAWSVGSSGTNEKLFF
D: -; V: TRBV4-3; size: -; J: TRBJ1-3; DNA: TGCGCCAGCAGCCAAGCAGGGGTTGGAAACACCATATATTTT; CDR3: CASSQAGVGNTIYF
D: -; V: TRBV6-2/TRBV6-3; size: -; J: TRBJ2-3; DNA: TGTGCCAGCAGTTACCCAATGACTAGAAGGGGAGGTGATACGCAGTATTTT; CDR3: CASSYPMTRRGGDTQYF
D: TRBD1; V: TRBV28; size: -; J: TRBJ1-4; DNA: TGTGCCAGCTATGGACAGGGTAATGAAAAACTGTTTTTT; CDR3: CASYGQGNEKLFF
D: -; V: TRBV18; size: once; J: TRBJ2-5; DNA: TGTGCCAGCTCACCCGTCCAAGAGACCCAGTACTTC; CDR3: CASSPVQETQYF
D: TRBD2; V: TRBV10-3; size: -; J: TRBJ2-1; DNA: TGTGCCATCAGTGAGTCGATTAGCGGGGGGAGGGATGAGCAGTTCTTC; CDR3: CAISESISGGRDEQFF
D: -; V: TRBV5-1; size: -; J: TRBJ1-2; DNA: TGCGCCAGCAGCTTGGACAGGGAGCGTGGCTACACCTTC; CDR3: CASSLDRERGYTF
D: TRBD1; V: TRBV19; size: once; J: TRBJ1-1; DNA: TGTGCCAGTAGTAGTTTGGGACAGGGCACTGAAGCTTTCTTT; CDR3: CASSSLGQGTEAFF
D: -; V: TRBV28; size: once; J: TRBJ1-5; DNA: TGTGCCAGCAGTTTTCTCTCAGAAGGCAATCAGCCCCAGCATTTT; CDR3: CASSFLSEGNQPQHF
D: -; V: TRBV19; size: -; J: TRBJ1-1; DNA: TGTGCCAGTCCTCCGCAGGGGCTCGAGGACACTGAAGCTTTCTTT; CDR3: CASPPQGLEDTEAFF